This T cell receptor beta chain was recorded in a study of vaccination and CD4 T cells after COVID-19 (dated by TCRdb to 2021 to 2024). About the investigation overall: In the convalescent cohort there were six males and four females, among whom were two Hispanic individuals, seven Caucasians, two Asians and one multiracial person. Memory CD4+ T cell crossreactivity between SARS-CoV-2 and common cold coronavirus spike proteins was assessed at the TCR clonotype level in an earlier paper using these donors. Two doses of either the Pfizer-BioNTech BNT162b2 vaccine (n=8) or the Moderna mRNA-1273 vaccine (n=2) were administered to participants. The time from the second vaccine dose to post-vaccine blood sampling had a median of roughly 70 days and ranged from 14 to 241 days. Control cultures received a CEFX viral epitope pool as the positive control, an HIV-1 Nef peptide pool as the negative control, or no peptide. Culture stimuli were overlapping spike peptide pools from SARS-CoV-2 and from the common cold coronaviruses HCoV-NL63, HCoV-OC43 and HCoV-229E. In around 9 COVID-19 convalescent patients and a few infection-naive healthy vaccine recipients, researchers compared the spike-specific CD4+ TCR repertoire from before mRNA vaccination with the repertoire from after. Post-COVID blood samples from convalescent patients were collected a median of about 100 days after diagnosis, with a range of roughly 35 to 170 days.

Libraries were built with PCR. At the Johns Hopkins FTIC core, DNA from the cultured CD4+ T cells underwent TCR sequencing with the Oncomine TCR Beta short-read assay. The QIAamp micro DNA kit was used to extract genomic DNA from the cultured CD4+ T cells. Oncomine TCR Beta libraries from cultured CD4+ T cells were pooled with unique dual indexes and sequenced on an Illumina iSeq 100. As for how the authors treated the data: Non-productive sequences were removed, and CDR3s not starting with C, not ending with F or W, or shorter than 7 amino acids were discarded. Antigen-specific clonotypes were identified using the MANAFEST web application through comparison of peptide-stimulated wells with reference and other culture wells. An FDR below 0.05, an odds ratio above 5, and a productive frequency above 0.1% in at least two of three replicate wells were required for clones to be considered positive. Clonotypes that were significantly expanded in both SARS-CoV-2 spike wells and at least one common cold coronavirus spike condition were defined as cross-reactive. CDR3 homology was assessed with Levenshtein distances (stringdist) and unrooted phylogenetic trees (ape) in R version 3.6.1. TCRdb redid the processing of the public reads, applying fastp at Q25 and MiXCR, and retained in-frame beta chains. Here each entry gathers all rows of one CDR3 protein and keeps the most common genes and DNA. The authors' filters were not applied to this entry. Here the sample has approximately 9,300 distinct CDR3 sequences; less than 40% occur a single time. The ten largest make up just over 14% of the sample.

Points on this clonotype: The clone's antigen remains unknown. Nothing much larger sits one base from this clone, and base qualities are not available.

According to the study, the label for this sample's treatment or condition signals: roughly nine-day PBMC culture with coronavirus spike peptide pools or control peptides (ViraFEST assay). CD4+ T cells from unexposed donors were collected before the COVID-19 pandemic (2011-2018). The study used the ViraFEST assay, which expanded antigen-specific T cells with peptide pools and then identified expanded clonotypes by TCR sequencing. Roughly 2.1 million PBMCs per well were cultured in IMDM with approximately 4.9% human AB serum and approximately 10 IU/ml IL-2, plus 10 ug/ml peptide pools. Half of the culture medium was replaced with fresh IL-2-containing medium on days 3 and 7. CD4+ T cells were isolated after roughly eleven days of culture through negative selection using the EasySep CD4+ T cell isolation kit. As cell numbers permitted, CD4+ T cells from unexposed donors were tested for reactivity to SARS-CoV-2 S and N and to four common cold coronavirus spike pools. Ficoll-Paque Plus gradient centrifugation was used to isolate PBMCs from whole blood, and the isolated PBMCs were then either used fresh or cryopreserved at -140C. In general, triplicate wells were set up for every culture condition. Leukapheresis product for the unexposed donors was purchased commercially.

Paper-wide results and their limitations: Only a relatively small number of convalescent patients were included in the study, and early timepoints following natural infection were not analyzed. Among the post-vaccine SARS-CoV-2-reactive clones in convalescent patients, a median around 86% showed up only after vaccination, which suggests vaccine-specific priming. Although the median number of SARS-CoV-2-reactive clonotypes went up from around 20 after infection to 35 to 40 after vaccination, the increase was not significant. Nearly all vaccine-specific clones in convalescent patients (304 of 307) were mono-reactive for SARS-CoV-2 spike rather than cross-reactive with common cold coronaviruses.

The CDR1 and CDR2 encoded by the germline V gene are SQVTM and ANQGSEA. The CDR3, from cysteine to phenylalanine, totals 14 residues. Just CDR3 DNA is preserved here, 42 bases in frame from base 1. The germline ends are 12 bases apart after V is trimmed by 1 base and J by 4 bases. The sequence joins TRBV29-1 to TRBJ2-3; D gene: possibly TRBD1, on 6 matching bases. Sequenced input: CD4+ T cells from blood, cultured in vitro. This TCR was recovered from a human donor in good health. The CDR3 protein is CSVEGGAGADTQYF. The sequenced DNA is TGCAGCGTTGAAGGAGGCGCAGGGGCAGATACGCAGTATTTT.